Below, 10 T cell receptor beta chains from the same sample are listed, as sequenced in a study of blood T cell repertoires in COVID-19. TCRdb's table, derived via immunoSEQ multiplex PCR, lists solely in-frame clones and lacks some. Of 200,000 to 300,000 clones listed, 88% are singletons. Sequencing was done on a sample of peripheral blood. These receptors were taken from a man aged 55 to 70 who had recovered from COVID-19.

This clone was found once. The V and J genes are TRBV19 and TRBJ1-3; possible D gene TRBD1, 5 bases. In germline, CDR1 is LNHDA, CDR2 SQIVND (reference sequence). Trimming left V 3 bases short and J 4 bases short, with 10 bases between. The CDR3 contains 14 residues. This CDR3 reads CASSIPGFGNTIYF. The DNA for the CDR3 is TGTGCCAGTAGTATCCCAGGGTTCGGAAACACCATATATTTT.

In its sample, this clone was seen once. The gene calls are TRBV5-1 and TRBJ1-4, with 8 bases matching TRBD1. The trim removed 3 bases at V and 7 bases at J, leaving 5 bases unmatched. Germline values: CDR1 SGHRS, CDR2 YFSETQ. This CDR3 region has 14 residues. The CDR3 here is CASSYGQGGEKLFF. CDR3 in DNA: TGCGCCAGCAGCTACGGACAGGGCGGTGAAAAACTGTTTTTT.

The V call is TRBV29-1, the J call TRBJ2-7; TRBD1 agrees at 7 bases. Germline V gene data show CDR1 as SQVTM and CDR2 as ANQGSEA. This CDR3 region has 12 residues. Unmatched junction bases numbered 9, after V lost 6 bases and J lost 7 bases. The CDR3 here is CSVATSGGEQYF. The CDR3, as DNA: TGCAGCGTCGCAACCTCAGGGGGTGAGCAGTACTTC.

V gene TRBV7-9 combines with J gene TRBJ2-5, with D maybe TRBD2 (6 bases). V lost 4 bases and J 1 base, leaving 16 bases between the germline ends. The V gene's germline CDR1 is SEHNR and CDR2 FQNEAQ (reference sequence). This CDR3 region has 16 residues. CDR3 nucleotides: TGTGCCAGCAGCTCAGGACGAGCGGGTTTCCAAGAGACCCAGTACTTC. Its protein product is CASSSGRAGFQETQYF.

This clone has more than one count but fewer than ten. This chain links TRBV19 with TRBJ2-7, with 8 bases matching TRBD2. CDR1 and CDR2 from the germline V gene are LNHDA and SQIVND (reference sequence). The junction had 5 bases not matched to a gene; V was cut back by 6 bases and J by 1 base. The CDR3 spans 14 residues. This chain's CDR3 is CASSRQRGSYEQYF. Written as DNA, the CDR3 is TGTGCCAGTAGCCGACAGCGGGGGTCCTACGAGCAGTACTTC.

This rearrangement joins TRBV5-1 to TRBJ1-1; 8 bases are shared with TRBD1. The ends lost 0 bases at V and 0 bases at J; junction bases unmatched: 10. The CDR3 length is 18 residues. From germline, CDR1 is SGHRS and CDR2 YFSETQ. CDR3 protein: CASSLEVQGGNLNTEAFF. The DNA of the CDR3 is TGCGCCAGCAGCTTGGAGGTACAGGGGGGCAATTTGAACACTGAAGCTTTCTTT.

CDR3 sequence reads: CASSLGSITPSQFF. The DNA for the CDR3 is TGTGCCAGCAGCTTAGGAAGTATCACGCCGAGTCAGTTCTTC. This chain uses TRBV7-9 with TRBJ2-1; D gene ambiguous. The V end lost 1 base, the J end lost 13 bases, and 17 bases lay between the germline ends. This CDR3 is 14 amino acids long. Germline CDR1 SEHNR, CDR2 FQNEAQ (reference sequence).

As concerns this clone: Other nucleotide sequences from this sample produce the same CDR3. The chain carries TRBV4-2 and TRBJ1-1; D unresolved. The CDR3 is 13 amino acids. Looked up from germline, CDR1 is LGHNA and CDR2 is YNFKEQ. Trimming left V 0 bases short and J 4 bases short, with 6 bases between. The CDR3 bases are TGTGCCAGCAGCCAAGATACGGGCACTGAAGCTTTCTTT. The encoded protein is CASSQDTGTEAFF.

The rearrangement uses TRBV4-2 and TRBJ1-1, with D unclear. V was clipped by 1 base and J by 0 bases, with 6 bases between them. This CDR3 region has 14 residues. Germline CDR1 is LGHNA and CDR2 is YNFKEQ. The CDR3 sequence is CASSQVTVNTEAFF. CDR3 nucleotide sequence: TGTGCCAGCAGCCAAGTCACAGTGAACACTGAAGCTTTCTTT.

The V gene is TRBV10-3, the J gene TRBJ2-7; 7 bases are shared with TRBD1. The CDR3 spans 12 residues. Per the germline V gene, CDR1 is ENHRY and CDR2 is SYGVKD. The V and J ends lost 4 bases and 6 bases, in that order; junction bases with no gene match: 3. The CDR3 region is CAISGDRTEQYF. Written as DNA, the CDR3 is TGTGCCATCAGTGGGGACAGAACCGAGCAGTACTTC.